These 3 T cell receptor beta chains originate from one sample sequenced in a study of a mutant IDH1 vaccine in newly diagnosed glioma. The time point was: week 35, safety follow-up. In every dose of vaccine, 300 ug of mutant IDH1 20-mer peptide was given alongside topical imiquimod. These receptors have no known antigen. The assay was immunoSEQ multiplex PCR, and TCRdb's table has in-frame clones only and misses some. The data hold around 60,000 clones, with about four fifths observed a single time. The specimen comprised PBMCs, sampled from a glioma patient whose treatment included an IDH1 peptide vaccine. The receptors originated from a man aged 35 to 55 with glioma.

V gene TRBV7-2 combines with J gene TRBJ1-2; a weak D match, TRBD1 (6 bases). The CDR3 sequence is 14 residues long. Germline V CDR1 and CDR2: SGHTA, FQGNSA. The V end lost 1 base, the J end lost 6 bases, and 12 bases lay between the germline ends. The CDR3 DNA follows: TGTGCCAGCAGCTTAGGGGGGGCAGCACATGGCTACACCTTC. Protein sequence: CASSLGGAAHGYTF. Supplemented by reference TRBV7-2 and TRBJ1-2, the full variable domain reads GAGVSQSPSNKVTEKGKDVELRCDPISGHTALYWYRQSLGQGLEFLIYFQGNSAPDKSGLPSDRFSAERTGGSVSTLTIQRTQQEDSAVYLCASSLGGAAHGYTFGSGTRLTVV.

The V call is TRBV4-3, the J call TRBJ2-1; TRBD1 matches at 8 bases. Trimming removed 4 bases from V and 7 bases from J; junction bases left unmatched: 6. This CDR3 contains 14 residues. Germline V gives CDR1 LGHNA, CDR2 YSLEER. The CDR3 loop reads CASSPDRVRNEQFF. CDR3 in DNA: TGCGCCAGCAGCCCGGACAGGGTCCGGAATGAGCAGTTCTTC.

This CDR3 reads CSASQGEPQHF. The CDR3 nucleotides are TGCAGTGCTAGTCAAGGGGAGCCCCAGCATTTT. This rearrangement joins TRBV20-1 to TRBJ1-5; D is perhaps TRBD1 (5 bases). CDR3 length equals 11 residues. Germline values: CDR1 DFQATT, CDR2 SNEGSKA (reference sequence). V was cut by 3 bases and J by 8 bases, with 8 bases left in between.